The present T cell receptor beta chain was sequenced within a study of control samples from healthy donors and cancer patients. CDR1 SGHNT and CDR2 YENEEA come from the germline V gene. This CDR3 has 16 residues. With V trimmed by 5 bases and J by 2 bases, 8 bases remained unmatched. Assay used: immunoSEQ multiplex PCR; TCRdb lists only in-frame clones, some missing. The sample yields approximately 89,000 clones, around 87% seen once. Sequences were obtained from blood. The receptor's source is a man between 50 and 59 years old in good health. The V gene is TRBV11-3, the J gene TRBJ2-3; TRBD2 agrees at 9 bases. The CDR3: CASSPWGTSYTDTQYF. The CDR3, as DNA: TGTGCCAGCAGCCCATGGGGGACTAGCTACACAGATACGCAGTATTTT.